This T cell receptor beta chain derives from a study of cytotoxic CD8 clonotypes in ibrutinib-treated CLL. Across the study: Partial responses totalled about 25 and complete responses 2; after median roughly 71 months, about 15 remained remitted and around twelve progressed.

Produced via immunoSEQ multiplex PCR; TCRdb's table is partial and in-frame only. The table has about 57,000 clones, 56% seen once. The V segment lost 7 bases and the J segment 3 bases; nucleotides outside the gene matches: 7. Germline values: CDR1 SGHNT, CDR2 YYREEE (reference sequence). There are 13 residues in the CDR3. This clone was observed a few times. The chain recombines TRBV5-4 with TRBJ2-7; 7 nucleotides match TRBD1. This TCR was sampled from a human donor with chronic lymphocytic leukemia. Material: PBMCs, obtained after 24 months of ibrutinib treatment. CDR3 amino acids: CASRIRDSYEQYF. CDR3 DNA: TGTGCCAGCCGGATCCGGGACAGCTACGAGCAGTACTTC.